The 15 T cell receptor beta chains below all came from one sample that was sequenced in a study of T cell responses to AZD1222 COVID-19 vaccine. Method: immunoSEQ multiplex PCR; TCRdb's copy keeps in-frame clones and lacks some. The table shows around 150,000 clones, with 94% occurring only once. Sample: peripheral blood, taken on day 0 of AZD1222 vaccination. The receptor set was obtained from an adult in good health.

The chain recombines TRBV2 with TRBJ1-5; no reliable D call. The ends were cut back, 2 bases at V and 5 bases at J, with 4 bases in the middle. CDR1 is SNHLY and CDR2 is FYNNEI in the germline V gene. The CDR3 is 12 amino acids. The CDR3 region has the DNA TGTGCCAGCAGTGAACTGGATCAGCCCCAGCATTTT. It encodes CASSELDQPQHF.

This sequence joins TRBV2 and TRBJ1-4, with D perhaps TRBD1 (5 bases). Between the trimmed V and J ends, which lost 5 bases and 11 bases, there was a span of 15 bases. The CDR3 is made up of 13 amino acids. CDR1 is SNHLY, CDR2 FYNNEI, per germline. CDR3: CASSRTGRDKLFF. The CDR3 bases are TGTGCCAGCAGTAGGACGGGGAGGGACAAACTGTTTTTT.

The J gene is TRBJ1-1, the V gene TRBV19; D ambiguous. The CDR3 totals 12 residues. V dropped 4 bases and J dropped 1 base, with 4 bases sitting between them. Germline-derived CDR1 and CDR2 are LNHDA and SQIVND (reference sequence). In DNA, the CDR3 is TGTGCCAGTAGTAGGTCGAACACTGAAGCTTTCTTT. Protein product: CASSRSNTEAFF.

The chain uses TRBV7-8 and TRBJ1-1; D uncertain. V gave up 4 bases and J gave up 2 bases, with 2 bases separating them. Germline lookup yields CDR1 SGHVS and CDR2 FQNEAQ. This CDR3 spans 11 amino acids. The CDR3 DNA reads TGTGCCAGCAGCTCCAACACTGAAGCTTTCTTT. Translating it yields CASSSNTEAFF.

V is TRBV19 and J is TRBJ2-1; 11 bases align to TRBD2. The CDR3 totals 15 residues. Germline V gene lookup returns CDR1 LNHDA and CDR2 SQIVND (reference sequence). J was trimmed by 2 bases and V by 9 bases; bases with no gene match: 6. DNA for the CDR3: TGTGCCAGCCAACGACTAGCGGGAACCTACAATGAGCAGTTCTTC. It is translated as CASQRLAGTYNEQFF.

The chain employs TRBV2 and TRBJ2-3, with D perhaps TRBD2 (5 bases). Per germline, CDR1 SNHLY and CDR2 FYNNEI. The germline V and J ends were trimmed by 11 bases and 6 bases, with 15 bases remaining between them. The CDR3 runs 12 residues. The CDR3 DNA reads as TGTGCCCTAGAGGGCACTGTGGATACGCAGTATTTT. Protein product: CALEGTVDTQYF.

This sequence joins TRBV18 and TRBJ2-7, with 11 bases fitting TRBD1. Looked up from germline, CDR1 is KGHSH and CDR2 is LQKENI. V trimming: 3 bases; J trimming: 2 bases; junction bases outside the gene matches: 3. The length of the CDR3 is 15 residues. For the CDR3, the DNA is TGTGCCAGCTCACCCGCGGGACAGGGGGCCTACGAGCAGTACTTC. Its protein product is CASSPAGQGAYEQYF.

V and J are TRBV10-3 and TRBJ1-4; D remains unclear. Between the trimmed V and J ends, which lost 6 bases and 3 bases, there was a span of 11 bases. Germline V gene lookup returns CDR1 ENHRY and CDR2 SYGVKD. This CDR3 spans 14 amino acids. The CDR3 is CAISGPASNEKLFF. As DNA, the CDR3 is TGTGCCATCAGCGGACCAGCATCTAATGAAAAACTGTTTTTT.

This chain uses TRBV27 with TRBJ1-2; 10 bases fit TRBD1. V trimming: 5 bases; J trimming: 3 bases; junction bases outside the gene matches: 3. This CDR3 comprises 14 residues. From germline, CDR1 is MNHEY and CDR2 SMNVEV (reference sequence). The CDR3 loop reads CASSRGQGHYGYTF. The CDR3 bases are TGTGCCAGCAGTAGGGGACAGGGGCACTATGGCTACACCTTC.

V and J are TRBV12-3 or TRBV12-4 and TRBJ1-1; D possibly corresponds to TRBD1 (6 bases). This CDR3 is 12 amino acids long. Trimming took off 0 bases at V and 11 bases at J, with 10 bases between the two ends. CDR3 loop: CASSLAGAQAFF. CDR3 bases: TGTGCCAGCAGTTTAGCGGGGGCACAGGCTTTCTTT.

In this sample, this clone turned up once. V is TRBV6-1 and J is TRBJ2-4; D gene ambiguous. Germline V gives CDR1 MNHNS, CDR2 SASEGT. CDR3 size: 15 residues. The V end was cut by 2 bases, the J end by 7 bases, with 15 bases between. The CDR3 loop is CASSESWSSRNIQYF. For the CDR3, the DNA is TGTGCCAGCAGTGAATCCTGGAGCAGCAGGAACATTCAGTACTTC.

This chain uses TRBV27 with TRBJ1-2; D is undetermined. This CDR3 has 13 amino acids. CDR1 is MNHEY, CDR2 SMNVEV, per germline (reference sequence). Deletions cut 5 bases from V and 6 bases from J, with 13 bases between. Here the CDR3 DNA reads TGTGCCAGCAGTCCAAGGACCTACCATGGCTACACCTTC. Translating it yields CASSPRTYHGYTF.

This chain uses TRBV19 with TRBJ2-1; 14 bases line up with TRBD2. CDR3 length: 15 amino acids. Germline values: CDR1 LNHDA, CDR2 SQIVND (reference sequence). After removal of 7 bases from V and 6 bases from J, the junction contained 5 bases not matched to a gene. The DNA of the CDR3 is TGTGCCAGTACCTCAGGGACTAGCGGGAGCAATGAGCAGTTCTTC. Its translation is CASTSGTSGSNEQFF.

This clone was picked up one time. The V and J genes are TRBV6-6 and TRBJ1-5, with 10 bases that match TRBD1. The CDR3 runs 17 residues. Germline lookup yields CDR1 MNHNY and CDR2 SVGAGI (reference sequence). With V trimmed by 9 bases and J by 2 bases, 13 bases remained unmatched. The CDR3 DNA sequence: TGTGCCAGAAGTCTTTCAGACAGGGGGCCGGGCAATCAGCCCCAGCATTTT. Its translation is CARSLSDRGPGNQPQHF.

CDR3 nucleotide sequence: TGTGCCTGGAAGGGGTGGGACAAGGCTTTCTTT. This translates into CAWKGWDKAFF. This chain links TRBV30 with TRBJ1-1; D is perhaps TRBD1 (6 bases). Per the germline V gene, CDR1 is GTSNPN and CDR2 is SVGIG (reference sequence). The V end was cut by 4 bases, the J end by 11 bases, with 14 bases between. The CDR3 is 11 residues long.